This T cell receptor (beta chain) was captured in a study of spatial heterogeneity in lung cancer. In germline, CDR1 is SQVTM, CDR2 ANQGSEA. V was clipped by 4 bases and J by 9 bases, with 10 bases between them. The CDR3 runs to 11 residues. As for time point: sample taken at primary tumor resection. Unsorted whole RNA of tumor, nontumor lung or frozen PBMC was sequenced. Every individual TCR cDNA molecule carried its own unique molecular identifier, which allowed correction of PCR and sequencing errors. From the 5' RACE reads, TCRdb called clonotypes with MiXCR, one entry per CDR3 protein. The repertoire has about 61,000 distinct CDR3 sequences, about 5.9% of them found once; the top ten carry 14% to 15%. This clonotype was recorded once.

The TCR was taken from a female donor with early-stage non-small cell lung cancer. Source: PBMCs, taken at surgery. The chain uses TRBV29-1 and TRBJ2-1, with unresolved D. The CDR3 loop reads CSVVGYGEQFF. The CDR3 DNA reads TGCAGCGTTGTAGGCTATGGTGAGCAGTTCTTC.